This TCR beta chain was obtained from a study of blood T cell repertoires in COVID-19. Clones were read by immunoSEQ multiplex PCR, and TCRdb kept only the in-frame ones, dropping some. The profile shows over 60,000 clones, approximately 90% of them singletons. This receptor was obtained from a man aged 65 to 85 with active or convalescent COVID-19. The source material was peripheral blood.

The CDR3 protein is CASSLDSNSPYGYTF. The CDR3 DNA follows: TGCGCCAGCAGCTTGGACTCCAACAGCCCCTATGGCTACACCTTC. The rearrangement links TRBV5-1 to TRBJ1-2; D unresolved. Germline V gene lookup returns CDR1 SGHRS and CDR2 YFSETQ. This CDR3 region has 15 residues. The V end lost 0 bases, the J end lost 4 bases, and 13 bases lay between the germline ends.